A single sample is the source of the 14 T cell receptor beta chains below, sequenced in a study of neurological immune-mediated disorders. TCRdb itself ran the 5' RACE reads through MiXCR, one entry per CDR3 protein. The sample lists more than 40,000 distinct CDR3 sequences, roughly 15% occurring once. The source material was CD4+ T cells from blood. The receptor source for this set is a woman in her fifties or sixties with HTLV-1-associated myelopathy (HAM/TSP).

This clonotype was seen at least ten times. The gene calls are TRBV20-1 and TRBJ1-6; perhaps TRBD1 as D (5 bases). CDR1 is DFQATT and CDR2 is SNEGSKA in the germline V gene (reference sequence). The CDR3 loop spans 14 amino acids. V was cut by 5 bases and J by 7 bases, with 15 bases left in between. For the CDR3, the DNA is TGCAGTGCTGTAGGGAGACAGTACAATTCACCCCTCCACTTT. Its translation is CSAVGRQYNSPLHF.

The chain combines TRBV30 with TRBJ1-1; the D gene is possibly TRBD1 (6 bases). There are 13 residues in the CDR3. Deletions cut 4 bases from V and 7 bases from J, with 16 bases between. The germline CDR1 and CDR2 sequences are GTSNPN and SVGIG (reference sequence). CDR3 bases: TGTGCCTGGACCGGGACCAGGGGTGATGAAGCTTTCTTT. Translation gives CAWTGTRGDEAFF.

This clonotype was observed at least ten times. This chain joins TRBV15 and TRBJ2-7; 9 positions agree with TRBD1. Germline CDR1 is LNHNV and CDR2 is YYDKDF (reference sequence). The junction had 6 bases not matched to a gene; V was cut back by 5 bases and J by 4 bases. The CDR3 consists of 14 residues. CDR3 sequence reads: CATSPDRGRYEQYF. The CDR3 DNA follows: TGTGCCACCAGCCCCGACAGGGGGAGGTACGAGCAGTACTTC.

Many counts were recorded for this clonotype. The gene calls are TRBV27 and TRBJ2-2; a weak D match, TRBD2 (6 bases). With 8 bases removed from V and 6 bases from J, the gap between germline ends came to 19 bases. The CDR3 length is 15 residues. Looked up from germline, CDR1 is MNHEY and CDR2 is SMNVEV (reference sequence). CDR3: CASSTRGTGAGELFF. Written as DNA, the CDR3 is TGTGCCAGCTCAACCCGGGGGACTGGGGCCGGGGAGCTGTTTTTT.

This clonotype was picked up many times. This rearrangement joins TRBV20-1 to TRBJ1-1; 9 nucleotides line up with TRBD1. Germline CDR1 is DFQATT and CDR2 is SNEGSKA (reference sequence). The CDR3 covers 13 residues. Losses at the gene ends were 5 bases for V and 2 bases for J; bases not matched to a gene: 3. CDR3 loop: CSAGDRVNTEAFF. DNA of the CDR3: TGCAGTGCTGGGGACAGGGTTAACACTGAAGCTTTCTTT.

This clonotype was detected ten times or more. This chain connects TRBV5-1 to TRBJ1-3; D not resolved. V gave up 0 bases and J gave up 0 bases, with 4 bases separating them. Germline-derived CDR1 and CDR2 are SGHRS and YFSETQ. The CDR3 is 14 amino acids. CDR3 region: CASSLGSSGNTIYF. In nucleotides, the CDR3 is TGCGCCAGCAGCTTGGGTAGCTCTGGAAACACCATATATTTT.

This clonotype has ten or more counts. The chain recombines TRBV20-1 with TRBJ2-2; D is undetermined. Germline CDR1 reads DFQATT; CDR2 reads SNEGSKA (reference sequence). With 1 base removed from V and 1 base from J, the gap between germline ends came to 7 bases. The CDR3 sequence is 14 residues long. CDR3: CSARVVGNTGELFF. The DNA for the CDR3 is TGCAGTGCTAGAGTCGTAGGGAACACCGGGGAGCTGTTTTTT.

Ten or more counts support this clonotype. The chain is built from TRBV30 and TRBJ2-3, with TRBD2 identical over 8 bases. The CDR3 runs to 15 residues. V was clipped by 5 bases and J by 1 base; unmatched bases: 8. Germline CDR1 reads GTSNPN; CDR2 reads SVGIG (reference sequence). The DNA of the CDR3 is TGTGCCTGGGCCTTCGGGCGGGGGGGCACAGATACGCAGTATTTT. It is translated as CAWAFGRGGTDTQYF.

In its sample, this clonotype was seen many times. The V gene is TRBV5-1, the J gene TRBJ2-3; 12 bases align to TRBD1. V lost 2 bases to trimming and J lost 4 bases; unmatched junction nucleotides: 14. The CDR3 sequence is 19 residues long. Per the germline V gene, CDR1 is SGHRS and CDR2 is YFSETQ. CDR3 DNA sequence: TGCGCCAGCAGCTTCCCCGGGACAGGGGGCTTGTTGGCGGCAGATACGCAGTATTTT. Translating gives CASSFPGTGGLLAADTQYF.

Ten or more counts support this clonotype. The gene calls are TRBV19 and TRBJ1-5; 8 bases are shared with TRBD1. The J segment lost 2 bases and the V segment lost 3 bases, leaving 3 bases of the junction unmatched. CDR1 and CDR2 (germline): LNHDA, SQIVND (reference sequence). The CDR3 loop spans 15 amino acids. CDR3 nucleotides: TGTGCCAGTAGTATTGACAGGGGCGGCAATCAGCCCCAGCATTTT. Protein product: CASSIDRGGNQPQHF.

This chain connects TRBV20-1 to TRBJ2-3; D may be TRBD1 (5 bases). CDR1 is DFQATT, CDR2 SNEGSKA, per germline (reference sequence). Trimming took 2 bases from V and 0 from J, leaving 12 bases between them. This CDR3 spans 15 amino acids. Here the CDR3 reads CSARKTVSSTDTQYF. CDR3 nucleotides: TGCAGTGCTAGAAAGACAGTGTCTAGCACAGATACGCAGTATTTT.

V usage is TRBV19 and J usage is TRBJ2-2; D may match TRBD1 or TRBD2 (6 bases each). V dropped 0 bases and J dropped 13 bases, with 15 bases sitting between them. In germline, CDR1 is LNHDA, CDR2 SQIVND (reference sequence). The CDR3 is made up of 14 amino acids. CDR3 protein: CASSIDRGQGGLFF. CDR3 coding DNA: TGTGCCAGTAGTATAGATCGGGGGCAGGGCGGGCTGTTTTTT.

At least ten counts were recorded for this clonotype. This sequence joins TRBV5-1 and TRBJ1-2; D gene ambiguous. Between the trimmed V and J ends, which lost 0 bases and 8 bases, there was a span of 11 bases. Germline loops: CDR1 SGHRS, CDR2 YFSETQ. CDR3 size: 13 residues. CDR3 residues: CASSLEPMGGYTF. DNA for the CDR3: TGCGCCAGCAGCTTGGAACCCATGGGCGGCTACACCTTC.

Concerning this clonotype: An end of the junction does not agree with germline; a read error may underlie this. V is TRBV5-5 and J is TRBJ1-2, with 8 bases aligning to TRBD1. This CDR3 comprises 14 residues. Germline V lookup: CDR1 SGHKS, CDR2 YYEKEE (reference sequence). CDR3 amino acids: CDSSPDRGSRPLSF. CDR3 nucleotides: TGTGATAGCAGCCCCGACAGGGGAAGTCGGCCCCTCTCCTTC.